Listed below are T cell receptor beta chains from one sample, sequenced in a study of blood T cell repertoires in COVID-19. The table came from immunoSEQ multiplex PCR; TCRdb's copy has only in-frame clones and leaves some out. Here the sample spans around 200,000 clones, approximately 85% being singletons. The specimen sequenced was peripheral blood. Receptors were obtained from a man in his 60s with acute or convalescent COVID-19. Each CDR3 is given with its conserved first and last residue. Fields, in order: CDR3 protein, CDR3 DNA, D gene, J gene, clone size, V gene. D genes are given only for firm matches. Rows may omit the clone size; those that give it use once, few, many or a size class.

CASSYAGANSPLHF	TGTGCCAGCAGTTACGCAGGGGCAAATTCACCCCTCCACTTT	.	TRBJ1-6	.	TRBV6-6
CASSARQVSYEQYF	TGTGCCAGCAGTGCCCGACAGGTCTCCTACGAGCAGTACTTC	.	TRBJ2-7	.	TRBV28
CASSSYRGGSEQYF	TGTGCCAGCAGTTCCTACAGGGGGGGGAGCGAGCAGTACTTC	.	TRBJ2-7	.	TRBV27
CASSQDRTGVRPQHF	TGCGCCAGCAGCCAAGACCGGACAGGGGTTAGGCCCCAGCATTTT	TRBD1	TRBJ1-5	.	TRBV4-3
CASSLLPGRDQPQHF	TGTGCCAGCAGCTTACTTCCGGGGAGGGATCAGCCCCAGCATTTT	.	TRBJ1-5	few	TRBV7-3
CASSLAVNTGELFF	TGTGCCAGCAGTTTAGCGGTGAACACCGGGGAGCTGTTTTTT	.	TRBJ2-2	.	TRBV2
CASSLPGTGGNEQFF	TGTGCCAGCAGTTTGCCCGGGACAGGGGGCAATGAGCAGTTCTTC	TRBD1	TRBJ2-1	.	TRBV28
CASSWGLAGAGTQYF	TGTGCCAGCAGCTGGGGACTAGCGGGGGCCGGGACCCAGTACTTC	TRBD2	TRBJ2-5	.	TRBV7-3
CASRVTGLSTDTQYF	TGTGCCAGTAGGGTGACAGGGCTTTCCACAGATACGCAGTATTTT	TRBD1	TRBJ2-3	.	TRBV19
CASSPYPPDSGNQPQHF	TGTGCCAGCAGTCCATACCCCCCGGACAGTGGAAATCAGCCCCAGCATTTT	.	TRBJ1-5	.	TRBV28
CASRPRGTGGSMEQFF	TGTGCCAGCAGACCTCGAGGGACAGGGGGAAGTATGGAGCAGTTCTTC	TRBD1	TRBJ2-1	.	TRBV28
CASSARTAMNTEAFF	TGTGCCAGCAGTGCCCGGACAGCTATGAACACTGAAGCTTTCTTT	.	TRBJ1-1	.	TRBV25-1
CASSLARGDPYEQYF	TGTGCCAGCAGCTTAGCGCGCGGAGACCCCTACGAGCAGTACTTC	.	TRBJ2-7	few	TRBV7-8
CASSWRLAGGAEQFF	TGTGCCAGCAGCTGGAGACTAGCGGGAGGCGCTGAGCAGTTCTTC	TRBD2	TRBJ2-1	.	TRBV7-9
CASSLGTDSYEQYF	TGTGCCAGCAGTCTGGGGACTGACTCCTACGAGCAGTACTTC	.	TRBJ2-7	.	TRBV27
CASSQTLGLGSEQYF	TGCGCCAGCAGCCAAACTTTGGGACTAGGGAGTGAGCAGTACTTC	TRBD2	TRBJ2-7	.	TRBV4-1
CASSLELMASGNTIYF	TGCGCCAGCAGCTTGGAATTGATGGCCTCTGGAAACACCATATATTTT	.	TRBJ1-3	.	TRBV5-1
CASVGQNSYEQYF	TGTGCCAGCGTGGGGCAAAACTCCTACGAGCAGTACTTC	.	TRBJ2-7	.	TRBV6-5
CASSRDRGSYEQYF	TGTGCCAGCAGCCGGGACAGGGGCTCCTACGAGCAGTACTTC	TRBD1	TRBJ2-7	.	TRBV11-1
CASSVASGSGNTIYF	TGTGCCAGCAGCGTAGCATCAGGCTCTGGAAACACCATATATTTT	.	TRBJ1-3	.	TRBV9
CASSEGRGTSGRRNEQFF	TGTGCCAGCAGTGAAGGGCGGGGGACTAGCGGGAGGCGCAATGAGCAGTTCTTC	TRBD2	TRBJ2-1	.	TRBV6-1
CASSPGLAGYEQYF	TGTGCCAGCAGCCCCGGACTAGCGGGATACGAGCAGTACTTC	TRBD2	TRBJ2-7	.	TRBV3-1/TRBV3-2
CASSLLRGKVNYGYTF	TGTGCCAGCAGCTTATTGCGGGGGAAAGTCAACTATGGCTACACCTTC	.	TRBJ1-2	.	TRBV7-9
CSVPSEGGHSYTF	TGCAGCGTTCCCTCGGAGGGTGGTCATAGCTACACCTTC	.	TRBJ1-2	.	TRBV29-1
CASSFSLTSAIYEQYF	TGCGCCAGCAGCTTTTCCCTAACTAGCGCGATCTACGAGCAGTACTTC	TRBD2	TRBJ2-7	.	TRBV5-1
CASSSGGNTEAFF	TGTGCCAGCTCTTCAGGGGGGAACACTGAAGCTTTCTTT	TRBD1	TRBJ1-1	.	TRBV18
CASSLYGSAGELFF	TGTGCCAGCAGTTTATACGGGAGCGCCGGGGAGCTGTTTTTT	.	TRBJ2-2	.	TRBV27
CASRLPGLAGLASYEQYF	TGTGCCAGCAGGCTCCCGGGACTAGCGGGACTCGCATCCTACGAGCAGTACTTC	TRBD2	TRBJ2-7	.	TRBV28
CASSGVGSESSYGYTF	TGTGCCAGCAGCGGGGTAGGGTCAGAGAGTTCCTATGGCTACACCTTC	.	TRBJ1-2	.	TRBV28
CASSLLAGRGGNEQFF	TGTGCCAGCAGCCTACTAGCGGGAAGGGGTGGGAATGAGCAGTTCTTC	TRBD2	TRBJ2-1	.	TRBV27
CASSQNQGASEAEAFF	TGTGCCAGCTCTCAAAACCAGGGGGCCAGTGAGGCTGAAGCTTTCTTT	TRBD1	TRBJ1-1	.	TRBV18
CASSQDRGATNEKLFF	TGTGCCAGCAGCCAAGATCGGGGGGCGACTAATGAAAAACTGTTTTTT	.	TRBJ1-4	.	TRBV4-2
CATSPGGNIQYF	TGTGCCACCAGTCCGGGGGGAAACATTCAGTACTTC	TRBD2	TRBJ2-4	few	TRBV24-1
CASASSYEQYF	TGTGCCAGCGCGAGCTCCTACGAGCAGTACTTC	.	TRBJ2-7	.	TRBV28
CASSLGAAHEQYF	TGTGCCAGCAGTTTGGGGGCCGCCCACGAGCAGTACTTC	.	TRBJ2-7	.	TRBV27
CASSSLGEVLDSPLHF	TGTGCCAGCAGCTCTCTGGGGGAGGTGCTGGATTCACCCCTCCACTTT	.	TRBJ1-6	.	TRBV11-2